A single sample is the source of the 15 T cell receptor beta chains below, sequenced in a study of cytotoxic CD8 clonotypes in ibrutinib-treated CLL. Produced via immunoSEQ multiplex PCR; TCRdb's table is partial and in-frame only. Of around 310,000 clones in the sample, around four fifths were seen once. The sequencing used PBMCs, collected before ibrutinib treatment. The receptors here all came from a human donor with chronic lymphocytic leukemia.

The rearrangement uses TRBV5-1 and TRBJ2-7; D possibly corresponds to TRBD1 (6 bases). The CDR3 has 14 residues. Germline V gives CDR1 SGHRS, CDR2 YFSETQ. V shed 1 base and J shed 4 bases, with 12 bases lying between them. CDR3 sequence: CASSLRAGEYEQYF. DNA of the CDR3: TGCGCCAGCAGCTTGAGGGCAGGGGAATACGAGCAGTACTTC.

This chain connects TRBV7-8 to TRBJ2-7; 8 bases align to TRBD1. Germline lookup yields CDR1 SGHVS and CDR2 FQNEAQ. This CDR3 is 16 amino acids long. The trim removed 4 bases at V and 2 bases at J, leaving 10 bases unmatched. The CDR3 spells CASSSGGGAGAYEQYF. In DNA, the CDR3 is TGTGCCAGCAGCTCAGGGGGCGGGGCAGGGGCCTACGAGCAGTACTTC. Using reference TRBV7-8 and TRBJ2-7 for the parts outside the CDR3, the full variable domain is GAGVSQSPRYKVAKRGQDVALRCDPISGHVSLFWYQQALGQGPEFLTYFQNEAQLDKSGLPSDRFFAERPEGSVSTLKIQRTQQEDSAVYLCASSSGGGAGAYEQYFGPGTRLTVT.

The sample holds a few counts of this clone. The gene calls are TRBV7-2 and TRBJ1-1; 7 nucleotides agree with TRBD1. Germline CDR1 and CDR2: SGHTA and FQGNSA. V trimming: 5 bases; J trimming: 3 bases; junction bases outside the gene matches: 6. CDR3 length equals 14 residues. CDR3 sequence (DNA): TGTGCCAGCAGCATACGACAGGGCTACACTGAAGCTTTCTTT. It translates to CASSIRQGYTEAFF.

V gene TRBV5-6 combines with J gene TRBJ2-1; no clear D gene. Trimming took off 3 bases at V and 9 bases at J, with 7 bases between the two ends. In germline, CDR1 is SGHDT, CDR2 YYEEEE. The length of the CDR3 is 11 residues. This CDR3 reads CASSSLIEQFF. The CDR3 nucleotides read TGTGCCAGCAGCTCCCTTATTGAGCAGTTCTTC.

This chain uses TRBV10-2 with TRBJ2-7; D possibly corresponds to TRBD2 (6 bases). Trimming took 0 bases from V and 2 from J, leaving 11 bases between them. This CDR3 contains 15 residues. Germline values: CDR1 WSHSY, CDR2 SAAADI. This CDR3 is CASSESLAATYEQYF. Written as DNA, the CDR3 is TGCGCCAGCAGTGAGTCACTAGCAGCCACCTACGAGCAGTACTTC.

This clone was observed once. This rearrangement joins TRBV27 to TRBJ2-2, with TRBD1 identical over 7 bases. Germline CDR1 is MNHEY and CDR2 is SMNVEV (reference sequence). Losses at the gene ends were 7 bases for V and 4 bases for J; bases not matched to a gene: 3. This CDR3 is 13 amino acids long. Here the CDR3 reads CASMTGPTGELFF. CDR3 in DNA: TGTGCCAGCATGACAGGGCCCACCGGGGAGCTGTTTTTT.

The genes are TRBV7-8 and TRBJ1-1; 8 bases agree with TRBD1. V was clipped by 0 bases and J by 7 bases; unmatched bases: 1. Germline V gene sequence: CDR1 SGHVS, CDR2 FQNEAQ. The CDR3 consists of 13 residues. The CDR3 nucleotides read TGTGCCAGCAGCTTAGCCGGGACAGGTGAAGCTTTCTTT. This translates into CASSLAGTGEAFF.

V usage is TRBV7-9 and J usage is TRBJ2-3; 13 positions match TRBD2. This CDR3 has 18 amino acids. J lost 0 bases, V lost 5 bases, and 8 bases had no gene match. Germline-derived CDR1 and CDR2 are SEHNR and FQNEAQ (reference sequence). CDR3 loop: CASSLRTSGRPSTDTQYF. CDR3 bases: TGTGCCAGCAGCCTCAGGACTAGCGGGAGACCTAGCACAGATACGCAGTATTTT.

V gene TRBV6-5 combines with J gene TRBJ2-7, with a weak D call TRBD2 (5 bases). The CDR3 covers 15 residues. V was trimmed by 2 bases and J by 3 bases, leaving 14 bases between them. CDR1 is MNHEY, CDR2 SVGAGI, per germline. As DNA, the CDR3 is TGTGCCAGCAGTTACAAGGGAGTTGGTGGCTACGAGCAGTACTTC. Translated: CASSYKGVGGYEQYF.

The count of this clone is one. This sequence joins TRBV4-1 and TRBJ2-7; weak D call: TRBD2 (5 bases). Germline V gene data show CDR1 as MGHRA and CDR2 as YSYEKL. V dropped 1 base and J dropped 4 bases, with 20 bases sitting between them. The CDR3 length is 17 residues. The CDR3 protein is CASSQVISAAGPYEQYF. CDR3 in DNA: TGCGCCAGCAGCCAAGTTATATCGGCGGCGGGTCCATACGAGCAGTACTTC.

The chain has TRBV7-9 and TRBJ2-7; TRBD2 agrees at 11 bases. CDR3 length: 15 amino acids. The germline gives CDR1 SEHNR, CDR2 FQNEAQ (reference sequence). V trimming: 5 bases; J trimming: 2 bases; junction bases outside the gene matches: 5. The CDR3 sequence is CASSQGLAATYEQYF. The CDR3 DNA reads as TGTGCCAGCAGCCAGGGACTAGCGGCCACCTACGAGCAGTACTTC.

V and J are TRBV6-5 and TRBJ1-1; 9 nucleotides agree with TRBD1. This CDR3 has 12 residues. The junction had 3 bases not matched to a gene; V was cut back by 5 bases and J by 8 bases. CDR1 and CDR2 (germline): MNHEY, SVGAGI. The CDR3 bases are TGTGCCAGCAGTCGCGGACAGGGGGAAGCTTTCTTT. Translation: CASSRGQGEAFF.

Points on this clone: A read error may account for a junction end that differs from germline. The rearrangement uses TRBV5-1 and TRBJ2-7, with D possibly being TRBD1 (5 bases). There are 13 residues in the CDR3. Per germline, CDR1 SGHRS and CDR2 YFSETQ. The CDR3 reads CASSLRTPYEQYF. In DNA form, the CDR3 reads TGCGCCAGCAGCTTGAGGACACCCTATGAGCAGTACTTC.

The CDR3 is CASSFGGAKNIQYF. For the CDR3, the DNA is TGCGCCAGCAGCTTTGGGGGAGCCAAAAACATTCAGTACTTC. This chain links TRBV5-1 with TRBJ2-4; possibly TRBD1 or TRBD2 for D (5 bases each). The CDR3 loop spans 14 amino acids. The V and J ends lost 2 bases and 0 bases respectively, with 6 bases between them. Germline V gene lookup returns CDR1 SGHRS and CDR2 YFSETQ.

This rearrangement joins TRBV2 to TRBJ2-5; D is uncertain. Germline V gene data show CDR1 as SNHLY and CDR2 as FYNNEI. With 1 base removed from V and 4 bases from J, the gap between germline ends came to 4 bases. The CDR3 sequence is 12 residues long. The CDR3 sequence is CASSEGPETQYF. DNA of the CDR3: TGTGCCAGCAGTGAAGGACCAGAGACCCAGTACTTC.